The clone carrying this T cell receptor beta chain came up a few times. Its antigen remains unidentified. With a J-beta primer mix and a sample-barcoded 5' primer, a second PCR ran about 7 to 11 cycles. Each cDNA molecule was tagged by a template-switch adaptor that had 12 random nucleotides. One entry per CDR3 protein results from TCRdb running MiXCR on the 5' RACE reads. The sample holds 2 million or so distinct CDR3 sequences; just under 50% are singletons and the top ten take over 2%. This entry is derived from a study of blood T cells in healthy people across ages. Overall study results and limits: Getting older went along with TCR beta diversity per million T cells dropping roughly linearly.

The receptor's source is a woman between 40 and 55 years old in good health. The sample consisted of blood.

DNA for the CDR3: TGTGCCACTAGATGGGGTCCTAGCACAGATACGCAGTATTTT. The encoded protein is CATRWGPSTDTQYF. The V and J genes are TRBV6-1 and TRBJ2-3; no definite D call. V was pared by 10 bases and J by 0 bases, with 14 bases between. This CDR3 has 14 residues. Germline V gives CDR1 MNHNS, CDR2 SASEGT.